The text below deals with one TCR beta chain. As handled by the study authors: For nucleated cells, counts were estimated from reference gene primer amplification. Method: immunoSEQ multiplex PCR; TCRdb's copy keeps in-frame clones and lacks some. The V and J calls and clone size were taken over from that table, and D and trimming were inferred from the DNA. The top ten clones hold roughly 1.6% of a sample with approximately 300,000 clones, roughly 82% of them seen once. V lost 6 bases to trimming and J lost 2 bases; unmatched junction nucleotides: 6. The CDR3 runs 14 residues. The germline gives CDR1 SGHRS, CDR2 YFSETQ. This sample stems from a study of blood T cell repertoires in COVID-19. Across the study: Acute and convalescent COVID-19 samples came from the United States, Italy and Spain. The analysed material was cDNA or gDNA that came from T cells, B-cell-depleted T cells, or PBMCs.

The sequenced material came from peripheral blood. The J gene is TRBJ2-7, the V gene TRBV5-1, with TRBD2 identical over 9 bases. The TCR originated in a woman in her forties or fifties with acute or convalescent COVID-19. The CDR3 is CASMREGRPYEQYF. CDR3 nucleotides: TGCGCCAGCATGCGGGAGGGAAGGCCCTACGAGCAGTACTTC.